A selection of T cell receptor beta chains follows, all from one sample in a study of blood T cell repertoires in COVID-19. Generated by immunoSEQ multiplex PCR, the TCRdb table keeps only in-frame clones and is missing some. This sample has about 100,000 clones; about 80% occur once, and the top ten carry around 30%. Sequencing input: peripheral blood. These receptors were taken from a man in his 70s with active or convalescent COVID-19. CDR3s include the opening cysteine and the closing phenylalanine or tryptophan. D genes are given only for firm matches. Only part of the rows carry a size: once, few, many, or a class if the clone is expanded.

J gene | clone size | V gene | D gene | CDR3 DNA | CDR3 protein
TRBJ1-5 | few | TRBV2 | TRBD1 | TGTGCCAGCAACCCGGACAGGGCGAGTCAGCCCCAGCATTTT | CASNPDRASQPQHF
TRBJ2-1 | few | TRBV4-1 | TRBD2 | TGCGCCAGCAGCCCTTGGGGCGGGGGGGGAAACAATGAGCAGTTCTTC | CASSPWGGGGNNEQFF
TRBJ2-7 | few | TRBV12-2 | NA | TGTGCAAGTCGCTTAGATGGCGGGAACGAATCCTACGAGCAGTACTTC | CASRLDGGNESYEQYF
TRBJ2-1 | NA | TRBV7-3 | NA | TGTGCCAGCAGCCGGGGGACAGTAAACAATGAGCAGTTCTTC | CASSRGTVNNEQFF
TRBJ1-3 | NA | TRBV9 | NA | TGTGCCAGCAGCCAGGGGACTGGAAACACCATATATTTT | CASSQGTGNTIYF
TRBJ2-1 | NA | TRBV6-5 | NA | TGTGCCAGCAGTTACGCGTCCTCCTACAATGAGCAGTTCTTC | CASSYASSYNEQFF
TRBJ2-2 | NA | TRBV28 | NA | TGTGCCGCCAACAGGGCCATCCGGGTCGGGGAGCTGTTTTTT | CAANRAIRVGELFF
TRBJ2-3 | NA | TRBV21-1 | NA | TGTGCCAGCAGTCGAGACAGAGCTTGCTCCAGAGGCACAGATACGCAGTATTTT | CASSRDRACSRGTDTQYF
TRBJ1-1 | once | TRBV4-2 | NA | TGTGCCAGCAGCCAAGATGGGCCATCGAACACTGAAGCTTTCTTT | CASSQDGPSNTEAFF
TRBJ2-1 | NA | TRBV7-3 | TRBD2 | TGTGCCAGCAGCTGGAGCGGGGGGACCAAGAATGAGCAGTTCTTC | CASSWSGGTKNEQFF
TRBJ1-2 | NA | TRBV12-5 | TRBD1 | TGTGCTAGTGGCCGAGGGCCCTTGGACAGGGGTCGAATAGGCTATGGCTACACCTTC | CASGRGPLDRGRIGYGYTF
TRBJ1-5 | NA | TRBV28 | TRBD1 | TGTGCCAGCAGTTTATGGGGTGGACAGGGGGGTCAGCCCCAGCATTTT | CASSLWGGQGGQPQHF
TRBJ1-1 | NA | TRBV11-1 | TRBD1 | TGTGCCAGCAGCCCACAGGGGGCGGCAGACACTGAAGCTTTCTTT | CASSPQGAADTEAFF
TRBJ1-4 | NA | TRBV18 | NA | TGTGCCAGCTCATCGACAGCCGCAACTAATGAAAAACTGTTTTTT | CASSSTAATNEKLFF
TRBJ1-2 | NA | TRBV5-5 | NA | TGTGCCAGCAGCTTAACTGTCTCAGGGAATAACTATGGCTACACCTTC | CASSLTVSGNNYGYTF
TRBJ2-7 | NA | TRBV6-5 | NA | TGTGCCAGCAGCCTAGAGAGGGAGCAGTACTTC | CASSLEREQYF
TRBJ2-5 | NA | TRBV29-1 | TRBD2 | TGCAGCGTTGAATTGGTAGCGGGAGGGGTGGAGACCCAGTACTTC | CSVELVAGGVETQYF
TRBJ1-6 | NA | TRBV7-9 | TRBD1 | TGTGCCAGCAGCTTGGGACAGGGAGCAGAAGGATCCCTCCACTTT | CASSLGQGAEGSLHF
TRBJ2-1 | NA | TRBV24-1 | TRBD2 | TGTGCCACCAGTGGTTTCCTAGCGGGAGACTACAATGAGCAGTTCTTC | CATSGFLAGDYNEQFF
TRBJ2-5 | NA | TRBV11-2 | TRBD1 | TGTGCCAGCAGCTTAGGGGACAGGGAGTACTTC | CASSLGDREYF
TRBJ2-7 | NA | TRBV7-9 | TRBD2 | TGTGCCAGCAGCCGCCTAGCGGGAGCTTGGGAGCAGTACTTC | CASSRLAGAWEQYF
TRBJ1-6 | NA | TRBV5-5 | NA | TGTGCCAGCAGCGCGAATTATGATTCACCCCTCCACTTT | CASSANYDSPLHF
TRBJ1-1 | NA | TRBV9 | NA | TGTGCCAGCAGCGTCGGACAGTCCATGAACACTGAAGCTTTCTTT | CASSVGQSMNTEAFF
TRBJ2-7 | NA | TRBV2 | NA | TGTGCCAGCAGTGATGGCAGGGCCTACGAGCAGTACTTC | CASSDGRAYEQYF
TRBJ2-1 | few | TRBV7-9 | TRBD2 | TGTGCCACCACAGCCCGGGACTACAACTACAATGAGCAGTTCTTC | CATTARDYNYNEQFF
TRBJ1-6 | NA | TRBV19 | NA | TGTGCCAGTAGTGAGGACAGAGCCTATAATTCACCCCTCCACTTT | CASSEDRAYNSPLHF
TRBJ2-1 | once | TRBV11-3 | NA | TGTGCCAGCAGCTTAGGGCCGTCGGGAGAGCAGTTCTTC | CASSLGPSGEQFF
TRBJ1-2 | NA | TRBV29-1 | TRBD1 | TGCAGCGTTGCCCAGGGGGCGGCTGGCTACACCTTC | CSVAQGAAGYTF
TRBJ2-7 | NA | TRBV27 | TRBD1 | TGTGCCAGCAGTTCGAGCCCGGACAGGTTCAGCTCCTACGAGCAGTACTTC | CASSSSPDRFSSYEQYF
TRBJ1-5 | few | TRBV4-2 | NA | TGTGCCAGCAGCCATGGGCGGCAGGGATCGGAGCCCCAGCATTTT | CASSHGRQGSEPQHF
TRBJ1-6 | NA | TRBV9 | NA | TGTGCCAGCAGCGAGTTAATGGGGAGCTCCTATAATTCACCCCTCCACTTT | CASSELMGSSYNSPLHF
TRBJ2-7 | NA | TRBV5-1 | TRBD1 | TGCGCCAGCAGCTGGGGGACAGGGGCCAACGAGCAGTACTTC | CASSWGTGANEQYF
TRBJ2-3 | once | TRBV7-6 | TRBD1 | TGTGCCAGCAGCTTAATGCAGGGGGCAGATACGCAGTATTTT | CASSLMQGADTQYF
TRBJ2-5 | NA | TRBV21-1 | NA | TGTGCCAGCAGCAATGCGGACCAAGAGACCCAGTACTTC | CASSNADQETQYF
TRBJ2-5 | NA | TRBV27 | TRBD2 | TGTGCCAGCAGTCCCAAGGACGGGGACATAGCGGGGGGGCTGATAGAGACCCAGTACTTC | CASSPKDGDIAGGLIETQYF
TRBJ2-5 | NA | TRBV2 | NA | TGTGCCAGCAGTGAATCGGCTAGCGCAGAGACCCAGTACTTC | CASSESASAETQYF
TRBJ1-1 | NA | TRBV4-2 | NA | TGTGCCAGCAGCCAAACACTGAACACTGAAGCTTTCTTT | CASSQTLNTEAFF
TRBJ2-2 | NA | TRBV14 | NA | TGTGCCAGCAGCCAAGAGATGCATAGGAACACCGGGGAGCTGTTTTTT | CASSQEMHRNTGELFF
TRBJ2-2 | NA | TRBV12-5 | NA | TGTGCTAGTGGTTTGGGCCCAGGGTCCGGGGAGCTGTTTTTT | CASGLGPGSGELFF
TRBJ1-1 | NA | TRBV7-8 | NA | TGTGCCAGCAGCGCCAAAGGAGCGCCGGACACTGAAGCTTTCTTT | CASSAKGAPDTEAFF
TRBJ2-5 | NA | TRBV5-1 | TRBD1 | TGCGCCAGCAGCCAAGGACAGGGAAAAGAGACCCAGTACTTC | CASSQGQGKETQYF
TRBJ1-5 | NA | TRBV5-5 | NA | TGTGCCAGCAGCCCGGAGACAGCTAATCAGCCCCAGCATTTT | CASSPETANQPQHF
TRBJ2-1 | NA | TRBV4-3 | TRBD1 | TGCGCCAGCAGCCAAGATTTCCCCCCACAGGGGGGTTCTTACAATGAGCAGTTCTTC | CASSQDFPPQGGSYNEQFF
TRBJ1-1 | once | TRBV9 | NA | TGTGCCAGCAGCGTAGAAGGACAGAACACTGAAGCTTTCTTT | CASSVEGQNTEAFF
TRBJ2-2 | once | TRBV7-9 | NA | TGTGCCAGCAGCAACGCGGGGGCAACCGGGGAGCTGTTTTTT | CASSNAGATGELFF
TRBJ2-3 | NA | TRBV3-1/TRBV3-2 | NA | TGTGCCAGCAGCCCCCCCCCTCTGGATACGCAGTATTTT | CASSPPPLDTQYF
TRBJ1-1 | NA | TRBV7-2 | NA | TGTGCCAGCAGCTCGTCCCGGGACATTGAAGCTTTCTTT | CASSSSRDIEAFF